Sequencing of this T cell receptor beta chain was carried out in a study of blood T cell repertoires in COVID-19. Looking at the study overall: Samples representing acute and convalescent COVID-19 were sourced from the United States, Italy and Spain. Sources were T cells, B-cell-depleted T cells, or PBMCs; the material itself was cDNA or gDNA.

Germline V gene data show CDR1 as SGHTA and CDR2 as FQGNSA. This CDR3 is 15 amino acids long. Trimming at V came to 7 bases and at J to 8 bases, leaving 13 bases not matched to a gene. During active infection, Seattle patients enrolled and were then monitored through disease. As originally analysed: From reference gene primer amplification, estimates of nucleated cell counts were derived. Libraries were prepared by immunoSEQ multiplex PCR; TCRdb keeps only in-frame clonotypes and omits some of them. V and J calls and clone size follow that table, whereas D and trimming were derived from the DNA. The table records nearly 70,000 clones, 91% of them present only once.

The receptor was isolated from a man in his forties or fifties with COVID-19, enrolled during active disease. This chain joins TRBV7-2 and TRBJ2-2; 7 bases are shared with TRBD2. The sample consisted of peripheral blood. CDR3 nucleotide sequence: TGTGCCAGCACGACCGGGACTACCCATTTTGGGGAGCTGTTTTTT. It yields the protein CASTTGTTHFGELFF.